This T cell receptor (beta chain) was sequenced for a study of T cell changes during pregnancy in multiple sclerosis. The CDR3 totals 16 residues. Per the germline V gene, CDR1 is MGHRA and CDR2 is YSYEKL. V shed 2 bases, J shed 5 bases, and the junction held 8 bases outside the gene matches. Profiled with immunoSEQ multiplex PCR; TCRdb holds only in-frame clones, not every one. The table shows 71,000 or so clones, with more than 80% occurring only once. This specimen consisted of peripheral blood, obtained in the third trimester of pregnancy. V usage is TRBV4-1 and J usage is TRBJ2-7; TRBD2 agrees at 11 bases. The receptor was derived from a female donor with multiple sclerosis, enrolled in a pregnancy study. Written as DNA, the CDR3 is TGCGCCAGCAGCCAACAACTAGCGGGAGTTAGGGACGAGCAGTACTTC. This encodes CASSQQLAGVRDEQYF.